The 10 T cell receptor beta chains presented below share a single source sample, sequenced in a study of cytomegalovirus exposure and HLA in healthy donors. Sequencing used immunoSEQ multiplex PCR; TCRdb keeps in-frame clones, though not all of them. This table holds roughly 130,000 clones, approximately 87% found once. The sequencing input was PBMCs. These receptor sequences come from a man in his late teens or twenties in good health and CMV-seronegative.

This chain uses TRBV5-6 with TRBJ2-7; TRBD1 might be the D (5 bases). The CDR3 runs to 14 residues. V lost 3 bases to trimming and J lost 3 bases, with 13 bases between them. Germline V gene data show CDR1 as SGHDT and CDR2 as YYEEEE. Here the CDR3 DNA reads TGTGCCAGCAGCTACACAGACAGAGTCTACGAGCAGTACTTC. The encoded protein is CASSYTDRVYEQYF.

Remarks on this clone: A junction boundary mismatches the germline segment, possibly from a read error. Distinct nucleotide sequences in the sample also encode this CDR3. The chain links TRBV5-1 to TRBJ2-2; TRBD1 aligns across 10 bases. The CDR3 is made up of 16 amino acids. Germline CDR1 SGHRS, CDR2 YFSETQ. The CDR3 bases are TGCGCCAGCAGGCCCCCCGGGACAGGGGACACCGGGGAGTTGTTTTTT. Translation gives CASRPPGTGDTGELFF.

This rearrangement joins TRBV5-1 to TRBJ2-1; 9 bases are a match to TRBD2. Germline V gives CDR1 SGHRS, CDR2 YFSETQ. There are 18 residues in the CDR3. V trimming: 5 bases; J trimming: 0 bases; junction bases outside the gene matches: 12. The CDR3 DNA sequence: TGCGCCAGCAGGACAACCACGGCAGCGGGGGGCTCCTACAATGAGCAGTTCTTC. It is translated as CASRTTTAAGGSYNEQFF.

This clone was detected only a few times. The J gene is TRBJ2-7, the V gene TRBV7-2, with D possibly TRBD2 on 6 matching bases. CDR1 and CDR2 (germline): SGHTA, FQGNSA. The CDR3 length is 11 residues. Trimming removed 5 bases at V and 9 bases at J, with 11 bases between. The CDR3 region has the DNA TGTGCCAGCAGCACCGGGGGAGGGCAGTACTTC. It specifies CASSTGGGQYF.

The genes are TRBV13 and TRBJ2-7, with 9 bases that match TRBD2. This CDR3 is 16 amino acids long. Trimming took 4 bases from V and 2 from J; bases not matched to a gene: 9. Germline CDR1 and CDR2: PRHDT and FYEKMQ (reference sequence). The CDR3 DNA follows: TGTGCCAGCAGCTCCCTAAGCGGGAGGCCCCCCTACGAGCAGTACTTC. Its translation is CASSSLSGRPPYEQYF.

The table lists this clone with a count of one. The chain joins TRBV7-2 to TRBJ2-1; D not resolved. The germline gives CDR1 SGHTA, CDR2 FQGNSA. CDR3 length equals 13 residues. The ends were cut back, 1 base at V and 8 bases at J, with 9 bases in the middle. The CDR3 DNA sequence: TGTGCCAGCAGCTTAGTAAGGAGAGATGAGCAGTTCTTC. Protein product: CASSLVRRDEQFF.

This chain connects TRBV6-1 to TRBJ2-1, with TRBD1 matching 8 bases. V lost 7 bases and J lost 2; bases outside the gene matches: 4. Germline assignment: CDR1 MNHNS and CDR2 SASEGT. The CDR3 totals 14 residues. The CDR3 nucleotides are TGTGCCAGCAACGGACAGGGTGCCTACAATGAGCAGTTCTTC. Its protein product is CASNGQGAYNEQFF.

The genes are TRBV7-8 and TRBJ2-5; possibly TRBD2 for D (5 bases). Trimming removed 6 bases from V and 3 bases from J, with 11 bases in between. The CDR3 is made up of 13 amino acids. From germline, CDR1 is SGHVS and CDR2 FQNEAQ. As DNA, the CDR3 is TGTGCCAGCAGGGGTCCCGGGGAAGAGACCCAGTACTTC. Its protein product is CASRGPGEETQYF.

This clone has more than one count but fewer than ten. This chain connects TRBV7-9 to TRBJ1-3; D unresolved. With 2 bases removed from V and 4 bases from J, the gap between germline ends came to 3 bases. The length of the CDR3 is 12 residues. Germline V gene sequence: CDR1 SEHNR, CDR2 FQNEAQ (reference sequence). The CDR3 DNA is TGTGCCAGCAGCTTAACAGGAAACACCATATATTTT. This translates into CASSLTGNTIYF.

This clone was observed once. The chain uses TRBV27 and TRBJ2-7, with D possibly matching TRBD2 (6 bases). Germline CDR1 is MNHEY and CDR2 is SMNVEV (reference sequence). The CDR3 is 16 residues long. V gave up 5 bases and J gave up 4 bases, with 21 bases separating them. The CDR3: CASSPNYSRDFYEQYF. CDR3 nucleotide sequence: TGTGCCAGCAGTCCCAACTACTCCCGGGACTTTTACGAGCAGTACTTC.